At least ten counts were recorded for the clone carrying this TCR beta chain. The data derive from a study of blood T cells in healthy people across ages. A second PCR of about 6 to 12 cycles used a sample-barcoded 5' primer and a J-beta primer mix. TCRdb passed the 5' RACE reads through MiXCR, listing each CDR3 protein once. The table shows 2 million or so distinct CDR3 sequences, with around half occurring only once. No fewer than 7 million PBMCs went into each sample. Germline V gene data show CDR1 as SGHRS and CDR2 as YFSETQ. With V trimmed by 0 bases and J by 4 bases, 2 bases remained unmatched. The length of the CDR3 is 14 residues.

This clonotype originated in a woman aged 40 to 50 in good health. Sequenced sample: blood. The chain is built from TRBV5-1 and TRBJ2-3, with TRBD1 matching 7 bases. CDR3 amino acids: CASSLEGGSDTQYF. As DNA, the CDR3 is TGCGCCAGCAGCTTGGAAGGGGGCTCAGATACGCAGTATTTT.